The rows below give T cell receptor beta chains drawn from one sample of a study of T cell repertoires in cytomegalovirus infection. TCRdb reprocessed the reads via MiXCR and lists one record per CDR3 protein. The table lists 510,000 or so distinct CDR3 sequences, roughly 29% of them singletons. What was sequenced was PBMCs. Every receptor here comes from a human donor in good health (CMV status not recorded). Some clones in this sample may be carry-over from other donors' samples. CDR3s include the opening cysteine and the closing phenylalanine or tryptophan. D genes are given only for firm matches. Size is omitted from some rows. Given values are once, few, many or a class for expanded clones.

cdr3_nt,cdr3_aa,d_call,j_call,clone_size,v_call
TGTGCCAGCAGCCCGGGGGAAACGAACACTGAAGCTTTCTTT,CASSPGETNTEAFF,.,TRBJ1-1,few,TRBV11-3
TGTGCCAGCAGACCTCGACCGGAGGCGGAGACCCAGTACTTC,CASRPRPEAETQYF,.,TRBJ2-5,.,TRBV27
TGTGCCAGCAGTTTAAGGTCGGGACAGGTCTACAATGAGCAGTTCTTC,CASSLRSGQVYNEQFF,TRBD1,TRBJ2-1,many,TRBV28
TGCAGCGGAACCATCCTAGCGGGAGTGTACAATGAGCAGTTCTTC,CSGTILAGVYNEQFF,TRBD2,TRBJ2-1,.,TRBV29-1
TGCGCCAGCAGCTTGGGACAGGCCACAACTAATGAAAAACTGTTTTTT,CASSLGQATTNEKLFF,.,TRBJ1-4,.,TRBV5-1
TGTGCCAGCAGTTACTCGGGTGAGGCCTCATCGATTATAAATGAGCAGTTCTTC,CASSYSGEASSIINEQFF,.,TRBJ2-1,.,TRBV6-2/TRBV6-3
TGTGCCAGTAGTATTAAAATAAACTATGGCTACACCTTC,CASSIKINYGYTF,.,TRBJ1-2,few,TRBV19
TGTGCCAGCAGCCGCGGGCCCACTGAAGCTTTCTTT,CASSRGPTEAFF,.,TRBJ1-1,few,TRBV14
TGTGCCAGCAGTTTAGGCAGTCGGAGGGATCAGCCCCAGCATTTT,CASSLGSRRDQPQHF,.,TRBJ1-5,few,TRBV12-3/TRBV12-4
TGTGCCAGCAGTTTGAACCAGGGGAGCTATGGCTACACCTTC,CASSLNQGSYGYTF,.,TRBJ1-2,.,TRBV27
TGTGCCAGCAGCCCTGTCAGCGTCCTAGACTGGTACCAAGAGACCCAGTACTTC,CASSPVSVLDWYQETQYF,.,TRBJ2-5,once,TRBV7-9
TGTTCGACTAGCGGGAACTCCTACGAGCAGTACTTC,CSTSGNSYEQYF,TRBD2,TRBJ2-7,.,TRBV6-1
TGTGCCAGCAGCGACGGCCGGAACACTGAAGCTTTCTTT,CASSDGRNTEAFF,.,TRBJ1-1,many,TRBV7-3
TGTGCCAGCAGCTTAGATAGCGGACTAGTCTCCGGGGAGCTGTTTTTT,CASSLDSGLVSGELFF,TRBD2,TRBJ2-2,many,TRBV7-2
TGTGCCATCAGTGACAACTCTGGGGCCAACGTCCTGACTTTC,CAISDNSGANVLTF,.,TRBJ2-6,.,TRBV10-3
TGTGCCAGCAGCGCGCAGGGGCGTGGCTACACCTTC,CASSAQGRGYTF,.,TRBJ1-2,many,TRBV7-2
TGTGCCAGCAGCTTAGCGGAGAGGCCTCAAGAGACCCAGTACTTC,CASSLAERPQETQYF,.,TRBJ2-5,many,TRBV7-2
TGTGCCAGCAGTTACACAGGGGAGCTTTACCAGCGAGCTTTCTTT,CASSYTGELYQRAFF,TRBD1,TRBJ1-1,once,TRBV6-6
TGCAGTGCTAAAACTCAGGGGGCGGTGAACACTGAAGCTTTCTTT,CSAKTQGAVNTEAFF,TRBD1,TRBJ1-1,.,TRBV20-1
TGCAGTGCTAGAGGTGCGGGAAACTATGGCTACACCTTC,CSARGAGNYGYTF,.,TRBJ1-2,.,TRBV20-1
TGTGCCAGCAGCCAAGATTGGGGGGGAGTAAGCACCCAGTACTTC,CASSQDWGGVSTQYF,TRBD2,TRBJ2-5,once,TRBV14
TGTGCCAGCTCACCAGCGACAAGTCCGGGCACGCAGTATTTT,CASSPATSPGTQYF,.,TRBJ2-3,.,TRBV18
TGTGCCAGCAGCTTAGGGACAGGGGTAGGCACTGAAGCTTTCTTT,CASSLGTGVGTEAFF,TRBD1,TRBJ1-1,few,TRBV11-3
TGTGCCAGCAGCTTAAGACAGGGAGAGCCCCAGCATTTT,CASSLRQGEPQHF,TRBD1,TRBJ1-5,.,TRBV7-6
TGTGCCATCAGTAGGGACAGGGGAATGGGGAACACTGAAGCTTTCTTT,CAISRDRGMGNTEAFF,TRBD1,TRBJ1-1,.,TRBV10-3
TGTGCCAGCAGCAGACTAGCGCTCGGGGGGGTGAATGAGCAGTTCTTC,CASSRLALGGVNEQFF,TRBD2,TRBJ2-1,.,TRBV5-6